This entry features one T cell receptor beta chain sequence. Deletions cut 1 base from V and 7 bases from J, with 10 bases between. The CDR3 is made up of 13 amino acids. Germline V lookup: CDR1 LGHNA, CDR2 YSLEER. The repertoire was sequenced with immunoSEQ multiplex PCR; TCRdb's copy has only in-frame clones and lacks some. The table has 100,000 to 150,000 clones, approximately 92% seen once. The data were taken from a study of control samples from healthy donors and cancer patients. The chain has TRBV4-3 and TRBJ2-5, with D tentatively TRBD2 (6 bases). Source material: PBMCs. The TCR comes from an elderly man with head and neck cancer. The CDR3 bases are TGCGCCAGCAGCCAAGTTCAGGAGGGGACCCAGTACTTC. Translated: CASSQVQEGTQYF.